Included here is one T cell receptor beta chain sequence, with context. The sample is drawn from a study of blood T cell repertoires in COVID-19. Germline values: CDR1 MDHEN, CDR2 SYDVKM. This CDR3 region has 13 residues. J gave up 4 bases and V 5 bases, and 3 bases lay outside the gene matches. Sequenced by immunoSEQ multiplex PCR; TCRdb stores in-frame clones only, minus some. The table has more than 150,000 clones, around 90% seen once. The sequence was obtained from a man between 35 and 55 years old with active or convalescent COVID-19. Sequencing was performed on peripheral blood. The chain joins TRBV28 to TRBJ2-5; TRBD1 matches at 8 bases. The CDR3 here is CASSTGGRETQYF. In DNA form, the CDR3 reads TGTGCCAGCAGTACAGGGGGACGAGAGACCCAGTACTTC.